The 28 T cell receptor beta chains reported below all come from one sample, sequenced in a study of blood T cells in healthy people across ages. Using a J-beta primer mix together with a sample-barcoded 5' primer, a second PCR was run for roughly 7 to 11 cycles. Each CDR3 protein gets one entry after TCRdb re-called the 5' RACE reads with MiXCR. The sample holds about 1,600,000 distinct CDR3 sequences, approximately 38% seen once. The sample comprised blood. These receptors all come from a woman aged 18-29 years in good health.

The gene calls are TRBV20-1 and TRBJ2-7; 10 nucleotides agree with TRBD2. Per the germline V gene, CDR1 is DFQATT and CDR2 is SNEGSKA (reference sequence). V shed 5 bases, J shed 5 bases, and the junction held 9 bases outside the gene matches. The CDR3 is made up of 14 amino acids. The CDR3 loop reads CSAPPSGSSHEQYF. The CDR3 nucleotides read TGCAGTGCTCCTCCTAGCGGGAGTTCCCACGAGCAGTACTTC.

The chain couples TRBV20-1 to TRBJ2-3; 7 bases line up with TRBD2. J gave up 4 bases and V 0 bases, and 7 bases lay outside the gene matches. The CDR3 extends over 15 amino acids. Germline CDR1 and CDR2: DFQATT and SNEGSKA (reference sequence). This CDR3 reads CSARDGGRGADTQYF. The CDR3 DNA reads as TGCAGTGCTAGAGATGGCGGCCGGGGGGCAGATACGCAGTATTTT.

The chain recombines TRBV20-1 with TRBJ2-1; 16 nucleotides agree with TRBD2. The ends lost 3 bases at V and 8 bases at J; junction bases unmatched: 7. The germline V gene encodes CDR1 DFQATT and CDR2 SNEGSKA (reference sequence). This CDR3 comprises 16 residues. The DNA for the CDR3 is TGCAGTGCTAGGTCGGGACTAGCGGGAGGGCCTGATGAGCAGTTCTTC. Translated: CSARSGLAGGPDEQFF.

The rearrangement joins TRBV6-5 to TRBJ2-1, with D unresolved. CDR1 is MNHEY and CDR2 is SVGAGI in the germline V gene. The V and J ends lost 0 bases and 0 bases respectively, with 12 bases between them. This CDR3 is built from 17 residues. CDR3 bases: TGTGCCAGCAGTTACTCTGGTAGCCACAGCTCCTACAATGAGCAGTTCTTC. This encodes CASSYSGSHSSYNEQFF.

This clonotype has only a few counts. The V call is TRBV11-2, the J call TRBJ2-4, with D unclear. CDR3 length: 16 residues. V was clipped by 0 bases and J by 0 bases, with 9 bases between them. CDR1 SGHAT and CDR2 FQNNGV come from the germline V gene. The CDR3 bases are TGTGCCAGCAGCTTAGACCCGTATCTAGCCAAAAACATTCAGTACTTC. Translating gives CASSLDPYLAKNIQYF.

This clonotype has only a few counts. The chain employs TRBV28 and TRBJ2-5; 7 bases are a match to TRBD2. The DNA end is a closer match to TRBJ2-7, so the J assignment may be wrong. The CDR3 is made up of 15 amino acids. CDR1 is MDHEN and CDR2 is SYDVKM in the germline V gene. In DNA, the CDR3 is TGTGCCAGCAGGCTTTCTGGCGGGAGTCGCTCCGAGCAGTACTTC. Its translation: CASRLSGGSRSEQYF.

This rearrangement joins TRBV2 to TRBJ2-1, with 14 bases matching TRBD2. Losses at the gene ends were 6 bases for V and 7 bases for J; bases not matched to a gene: 5. This CDR3 region has 15 residues. Germline CDR1 SNHLY, CDR2 FYNNEI. CDR3 protein: CASRPTSGGGNEQFF. The CDR3, as DNA: TGTGCCAGCAGGCCGACTAGCGGGGGGGGAAATGAGCAGTTCTTC.

This clonotype has a handful of counts. The chain employs TRBV7-6 and TRBJ1-2; 8 nucleotides match TRBD1. Trimming removed 1 base from V and 4 bases from J; junction bases left unmatched: 5. Germline assignment: CDR1 SGHVS and CDR2 FNYEAQ. The CDR3 spans 15 residues. CDR3 residues: CASSLGTTGAYGYTF. CDR3 bases: TGTGCCAGCAGCTTAGGAACGACAGGGGCCTATGGCTACACCTTC.

The rearrangement joins TRBV6-5 to TRBJ2-3; TRBD1 or TRBD2 may be the D gene (5 bases each). The germline gives CDR1 MNHEY, CDR2 SVGAGI. This CDR3 is 14 amino acids long. V was shortened by 7 bases and J by 2 bases, with 13 bases between the two germline ends. The CDR3 sequence: CASTMGPLTDTQYF. The CDR3 nucleotides are TGTGCCAGCACCATGGGACCGCTCACAGATACGCAGTATTTT.

The chain uses TRBV20-1 and TRBJ2-1, with D perhaps matching TRBD1 (6 bases). The CDR3 is made up of 13 amino acids. CDR1 and CDR2 (germline): DFQATT, SNEGSKA (reference sequence). V was trimmed by 1 base and J by 4 bases, leaving 8 bases between them. The CDR3 nucleotides read TGCAGTGCTAGAGGGGGGCCTTACAATGAGCAGTTCTTC. This translates into CSARGGPYNEQFF.

The CDR3 loop reads CASSYSAALAGETYNEQYF. The CDR3 DNA follows: TGTGCCAGCAGTTACTCGGCCGCACTAGCGGGAGAGACCTACAATGAGCAGTACTTC. The rearrangement links TRBV6-2 or TRBV6-3 to TRBJ2-1, with 11 bases matching TRBD2. The closer fit of TRBJ2-7 to the DNA end suggests the J call may be wrong. CDR1 is MNHEY, CDR2 SVGEGT, per germline. This CDR3 is 19 amino acids long.

This clonotype was seen a handful of times. The rearrangement uses TRBV5-1 and TRBJ2-5; 11 positions agree with TRBD1. Trimming at V came to 4 bases and at J to 5 bases, leaving 10 bases not matched to a gene. Per germline, CDR1 SGHRS and CDR2 YFSETQ. This CDR3 is built from 16 residues. The CDR3 spells CASSHGQGASIETQYF. CDR3 in DNA: TGCGCCAGCAGCCACGGACAGGGGGCCTCTATTGAGACCCAGTACTTC.

This clonotype appeared many times. This chain links TRBV6-1 with TRBJ2-7; D is uncertain. In germline, CDR1 is MNHNS, CDR2 SASEGT. Trimming shortened V by 8 bases and J by 7 bases, and 15 bases separated the two germline ends. The CDR3 extends over 12 amino acids. The CDR3 nucleotides are TGTGCCAGCTACTCTCTTTACAATGAGCAGTACTTC. This encodes CASYSLYNEQYF.

This clonotype was counted between two and nine times. V usage is TRBV6-6 and J usage is TRBJ2-7; 7 bases fit TRBD1. This CDR3 comprises 14 residues. Germline V gene sequence: CDR1 MNHNY, CDR2 SVGAGI (reference sequence). The trim removed 2 bases at V and 2 bases at J, leaving 3 bases unmatched. CDR3 sequence: CASSYADRAYEQYF. For the CDR3, the DNA is TGTGCCAGCAGTTACGCTGACAGGGCCTACGAGCAGTACTTC.

This clonotype came up a few times. The V call is TRBV5-1, the J call TRBJ2-7, with TRBD1 identical over 7 bases. V lost 5 bases, J lost 3 bases, and 5 bases stayed unmatched. The CDR3 has 13 amino acids. The V gene's germline CDR1 is SGHRS and CDR2 YFSETQ. The CDR3, as DNA: TGCGCCAGCAGTATGACAGGGAGCTACGAGCAGTACTTC. Protein: CASSMTGSYEQYF.

This chain connects TRBV9 to TRBJ2-1; tentatively, D is TRBD1 or TRBD2 (5 bases each). The CDR3 runs to 16 residues. The V end was cut by 3 bases, the J end by 8 bases, with 21 bases between. CDR1 and CDR2 (germline): SGDLS, YYNGEE. Here the CDR3 DNA reads TGTGCCAGCAGCGGCCCCGGGACCCCCAGTCCCCATGAGCAGTTCTTC. This codes for CASSGPGTPSPHEQFF. The full variable domain, its missing parts supplied by reference TRBV9 and TRBJ2-1, is DSGVTQTPKHLITATGQRVTLRCSPRSGDLSVYWYQQSLDQGLQFLIQYYNGEERAKGNILERFSAQQFPDLHSELNLSSLELGDSALYFCASSGPGTPSPHEQFFGPGTRLTVL.

This chain joins TRBV28 and TRBJ2-5, with 9 nucleotides matching TRBD1. The DNA end lines up better with TRBJ2-7; the J call may be wrong. The CDR3 runs 14 residues. In germline, CDR1 is MDHEN, CDR2 SYDVKM. Here the CDR3 reads CAGTGTGKKREQYF. CDR3 DNA sequence: TGTGCCGGAACCGGGACAGGGAAGAAGCGCGAGCAGTACTTC.

The J gene is TRBJ2-7, the V gene TRBV7-9; D is unresolved. There are 12 residues in the CDR3. Germline loops: CDR1 SEHNR, CDR2 FQNEAQ (reference sequence). The ends were cut back, 5 bases at V and 7 bases at J, with 12 bases in the middle. The CDR3 nucleotides are TGTGCCAGCAGCACCGATTATGGGGAGCAGTACTTC. Protein sequence: CASSTDYGEQYF.

The chain uses TRBV20-1 and TRBJ1-1; 7 bases match TRBD1. The V gene's germline CDR1 is DFQATT and CDR2 SNEGSKA (reference sequence). This CDR3 spans 13 amino acids. The J segment lost 8 bases and the V segment lost 0 bases, leaving 6 bases of the junction unmatched. The CDR3 nucleotides read TGCAGTGCTAGAGACCCCGTGACAGGGGAAGCTTTCTTT. Translation gives CSARDPVTGEAFF.

This chain connects TRBV6-5 to TRBJ1-1; D remains ambiguous. This CDR3 is 13 amino acids long. Deletions cut 2 bases from V and 3 bases from J, with 7 bases between. CDR1 and CDR2 (germline): MNHEY, SVGAGI. CDR3 DNA sequence: TGTGCCAGCAGTTACGAGCGGTACACTGAAGCTTTCTTT. Protein: CASSYERYTEAFF.

The table lists this clonotype with a few counts. This chain connects TRBV3-1 to TRBJ2-7; 10 bases line up with TRBD2. CDR1 is LGHDT, CDR2 YNNKEL, per germline (reference sequence). The length of the CDR3 is 15 residues. Losses at the gene ends were 2 bases for V and 6 bases for J; bases not matched to a gene: 7. The DNA for the CDR3 is TGTGCCAGCAGCCAAAAGCAACTAGCGGGATTCGAGCAGTACTTC. Its translation is CASSQKQLAGFEQYF.

The chain uses TRBV6-1 and TRBJ1-5, with D hard to call. The germline V gene has CDR1 MNHNS and CDR2 SASEGT. The CDR3 extends over 16 amino acids. With 0 bases removed from V and 7 bases from J, the gap between germline ends came to 16 bases. This CDR3 reads CASSEASHGSRQPQHF. DNA of the CDR3: TGTGCCAGCAGTGAAGCATCACACGGTTCACGGCAGCCCCAGCATTTT.

This chain uses TRBV7-3 with TRBJ2-1; TRBD2 is a possible D gene (6 bases). Matching the DNA end better, TRBJ2-7 makes the J call doubtful. CDR3 length equals 13 residues. Germline V lookup: CDR1 SGHTA, CDR2 FQGTGA. DNA for the CDR3: TGTGCCAGCAGCCAAAGGGGCGGGATAGAGCAGTACTTC. Translation gives CASSQRGGIEQYF.

This clonotype was counted only a few times. This rearrangement joins TRBV2 to TRBJ1-5; no reliable D call. Germline CDR1 SNHLY, CDR2 FYNNEI. Trimming removed 6 bases from V and 0 bases from J, with 12 bases in between. The CDR3 sequence is 15 residues long. The CDR3 DNA reads TGTGCCAGCAGAATTTGGTTAAATAGCAATCAGCCCCAGCATTTT. Translated: CASRIWLNSNQPQHF.

This clonotype was seen a handful of times. V gene TRBV7-9 combines with J gene TRBJ2-1, with D tentatively TRBD2 (6 bases). Germline V gene sequence: CDR1 SEHNR, CDR2 FQNEAQ (reference sequence). This CDR3 comprises 17 residues. V was trimmed by 5 bases and J by 0 bases, leaving 17 bases between them. The CDR3 coding sequence is TGTGCCAGCAGCCGAGGAGGGAGTAGGAGCTCCTACAATGAGCAGTTCTTC. Protein sequence: CASSRGGSRSSYNEQFF.

The rearrangement links TRBV20-1 to TRBJ1-5; the match to TRBD1 covers 7 bases. With V trimmed by 0 bases and J by 5 bases, 7 bases remained unmatched. CDR3 length equals 15 residues. The germline V gene encodes CDR1 DFQATT and CDR2 SNEGSKA (reference sequence). The CDR3 region is CSARDGGQKDQPQHF. The CDR3 bases are TGCAGTGCTAGAGATGGGGGACAGAAAGATCAGCCCCAGCATTTT.

The V and J genes are TRBV5-8 and TRBJ2-7; D is ambiguous. Trimming stripped 0 bases from V and 4 bases from J, with 17 bases between. Germline CDR1 SGHTS, CDR2 YDEGEE. The CDR3 is made up of 16 amino acids. CDR3 sequence (DNA): TGTGCCAGCAGCTTGGATGTGGGGTCGGTGGGGTACGAGCAGTACTTC. It codes for CASSLDVGSVGYEQYF.

This clonotype was picked up a small number of times. The V call is TRBV12-3 or TRBV12-4, the J call TRBJ2-5, with D possibly being TRBD2 (6 bases). V lost 7 bases, J lost 4 bases, and 16 bases lay in between. CDR3 length equals 14 residues. Here the CDR3 reads CASTMTRRRETQYF. CDR3 nucleotide sequence: TGTGCCAGCACCATGACTAGACGTCGAGAGACCCAGTACTTC.